These 9 T cell receptor beta chains share one sample of origin, sequenced in a study of response to subunit inactivated influenza vaccine. TCRdb re-analysed the RT-PCR reads in MiXCR, keeping a single row per CDR3 protein. The data contain around 530,000 distinct CDR3 sequences, around 11% of them seen just once; the ten biggest clones take up roughly a tenth. The source material was PBMCs from blood, sampled on the day of vaccination. The receptors stem from a man aged 45-65 years who received an inactivated influenza vaccine.

For this clonotype: A junction end diverges from the germline sequence, so it may reflect a read error. V gene TRBV5-6 combines with J gene TRBJ2-1; D remains ambiguous. Germline values: CDR1 SGHDT, CDR2 YYEEEE. The CDR3 runs to 13 residues. The CDR3 is CASSSGAYNERFF. In nucleotides, the CDR3 is TGTGCCAGCAGCTCAGGAGCCTACAATGAGCGGTTCTTC.

This clonotype was detected only a few times. The CDR3 region is CASMARSSYNEQFF. The CDR3 DNA reads as TGTGCCAGCATGGCGCGGAGCTCCTACAATGAGCAGTTCTTC. The rearrangement uses TRBV2 and TRBJ2-1; no clear D. The germline gives CDR1 SNHLY, CDR2 FYNNEI. The CDR3 consists of 14 residues. V lost 7 bases, J lost 0 bases, and 10 bases lay in between.

V and J are TRBV27 and TRBJ2-7; D is unresolved. CDR3 size: 15 residues. Germline assignment: CDR1 MNHEY and CDR2 SMNVEV (reference sequence). The V gene lost 0 bases and the J gene lost 2 bases, with 11 bases spanning the gap. The CDR3 DNA is TGTGCCAGCAGTTTATCGGGCATCGTAACCTACGAGCAGTACTTC. Residues: CASSLSGIVTYEQYF.

V and J are TRBV5-1 and TRBJ2-1; the match to TRBD2 covers 10 bases. V shed 0 bases, J shed 8 bases, and the junction held 5 bases outside the gene matches. Per the germline V gene, CDR1 is SGHRS and CDR2 is YFSETQ. This CDR3 region has 15 residues. Here the CDR3 reads CASSLVSSGSYEQFF. CDR3 DNA: TGCGCCAGCAGCTTGGTTTCTAGCGGGAGCTATGAGCAGTTCTTC. Combining the CDR3 with reference TRBV5-1 and TRBJ2-1 gives the whole variable domain KAGVTQTPRYLIKTRGQQVTLSCSPISGHRSVSWYQQTPGQGLQFLFEYFSETQRNKGNFPGRFSGRQFSNSRSEMNVSTLELGDSALYLCASSLVSSGSYEQFFGPGTRLTVL.

V is TRBV20-1 and J is TRBJ1-5; D possibly corresponds to TRBD1 (6 bases). This CDR3 spans 15 amino acids. V lost 7 bases to trimming and J lost 9 bases, with 25 bases between them. Germline loops: CDR1 DFQATT, CDR2 SNEGSKA (reference sequence). CDR3 sequence: CSGRDPSGGAGPQHF. The CDR3 DNA reads as TGCAGTGGTAGGGATCCCTCGGGGGGCGCAGGGCCCCAGCATTTT.

The V call is TRBV30, the J call TRBJ2-5; D gene uncertain. V shed 1 base and J shed 5 bases, with 5 bases lying between them. The CDR3 runs to 11 residues. Germline V lookup: CDR1 GTSNPN, CDR2 SVGIG (reference sequence). CDR3 in amino acids: CAWSARETQYF. For the CDR3, the DNA is TGTGCCTGGAGTGCCCGGGAGACCCAGTACTTC.

The chain is built from TRBV2 and TRBJ1-5, with D unclear. Germline V CDR1 and CDR2: SNHLY, FYNNEI. V was trimmed by 1 base and J by 4 bases, leaving 17 bases between them. The CDR3 is made up of 17 amino acids. CDR3 DNA: TGTGCCAGCAGTGAAGGTGGCGTGACATACTATAATCAGCCCCAGCATTTT. Its translation is CASSEGGVTYYNQPQHF.

This sequence joins TRBV9 and TRBJ2-6; D is perhaps TRBD1 (5 bases). The germline gives CDR1 SGDLS, CDR2 YYNGEE. Between the trimmed V and J ends, which lost 4 bases and 0 bases, there was a span of 14 bases. This CDR3 contains 17 residues. In DNA, the CDR3 is TGTGCCAGCAGCCCCCGGTCAGGGCTCTCTGGGGCCAACGTCCTGACTTTC. Translated, it gives CASSPRSGLSGANVLTF. The full variable domain, rest sourced from reference TRBV9 and TRBJ2-6, is DSGVTQTPKHLITATGQRVTLRCSPRSGDLSVYWYQQSLDQGLQFLIQYYNGEERAKGNILERFSAQQFPDLHSELNLSSLELGDSALYFCASSPRSGLSGANVLTFGAGSRLTVL.

The chain combines TRBV5-5 with TRBJ1-5; maybe TRBD1 (5 bases). This CDR3 is 14 amino acids long. V shed 2 bases and J shed 0 bases, with 6 bases lying between them. Germline V lookup: CDR1 SGHKS, CDR2 YYEKEE (reference sequence). CDR3 protein: CASSLQVSNQPQHF. CDR3 nucleotide sequence: TGTGCCAGCAGCTTACAGGTTAGCAATCAGCCCCAGCATTTT. Full variable domain (outside the CDR3, taken from reference TRBV5-5 and TRBJ1-5): DAGVTQSPTHLIKTRGQQVTLRCSPISGHKSVSWYQQVLGQGPQFIFQYYEKEERGRGNFPDRFSARQFPNYSSELNVNALLLGDSALYLCASSLQVSNQPQHFGDGTRLSIL.